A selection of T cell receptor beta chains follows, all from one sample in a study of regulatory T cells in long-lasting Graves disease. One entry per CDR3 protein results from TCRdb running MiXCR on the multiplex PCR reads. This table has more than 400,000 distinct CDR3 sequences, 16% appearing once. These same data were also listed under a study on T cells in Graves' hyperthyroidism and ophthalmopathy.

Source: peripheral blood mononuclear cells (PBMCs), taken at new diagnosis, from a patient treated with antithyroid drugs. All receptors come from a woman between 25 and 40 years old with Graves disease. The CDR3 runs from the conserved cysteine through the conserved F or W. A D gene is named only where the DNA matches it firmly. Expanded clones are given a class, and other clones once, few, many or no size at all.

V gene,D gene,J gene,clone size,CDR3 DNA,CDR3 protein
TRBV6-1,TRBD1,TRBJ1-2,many,TGTGCCAGCAGTCTAGGGGACAGGTCAAACTATGGCTACACCTTC,CASSLGDRSNYGYTF
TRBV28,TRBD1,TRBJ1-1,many,TGTGCCGGTTCTCAGGGGGGAATGAACACTGAAGCTTTCTTT,CAGSQGGMNTEAFF
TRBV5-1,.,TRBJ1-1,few,TGCGCCAGCACCTGGGGGACAACGAACACTGAAGCTTTCTTT,CASTWGTTNTEAFF
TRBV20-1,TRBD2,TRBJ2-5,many,TGCAGTGCTATGTCGGGACTAGCGGACTGGTACCAAGAGACCCAGTACTTC,CSAMSGLADWYQETQYF
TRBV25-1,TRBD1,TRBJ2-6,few,TGTGCCAGCAGTCCTCACCAGGGACAGGGCAGCTCTGGGGCCAACGTCCTGACTTTC,CASSPHQGQGSSGANVLTF
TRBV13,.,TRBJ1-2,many,TGTGCCAGCAGCTTAAGGAGGGTAATAGGGTATGGCTACACCTTC,CASSLRRVIGYGYTF
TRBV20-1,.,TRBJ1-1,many,TGCAGTGCTAGTAAGGGCAGCTTGAACACTGAAGCTTTCTTT,CSASKGSLNTEAFF
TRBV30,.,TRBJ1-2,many,TGTGCCTGGAGTACCCCGGGGTATGGCTACACCTTC,CAWSTPGYGYTF
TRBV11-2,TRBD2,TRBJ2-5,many,TGTGCCAGCAGCTTAGGGAATAGCGGGAGGGACGAGACCCAGTACTTC,CASSLGNSGRDETQYF
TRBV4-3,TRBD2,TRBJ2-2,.,TGCGCCAGCAGCCCACAAGATCCAACTAGCGGGAGGACCACCGGGGAGCTGTTTTTT,CASSPQDPTSGRTTGELFF
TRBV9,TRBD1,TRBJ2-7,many,TGTGCCAGCAGCCTTCCGGGACAGGGGGCCTACGAGCAGTACTTC,CASSLPGQGAYEQYF
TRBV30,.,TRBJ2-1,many,TGTGCCTGGTCCTCCGGATACAATGAGCAGTTCTTC,CAWSSGYNEQFF
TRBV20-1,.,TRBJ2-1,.,TGCAGTGCACCACAAAGTCCGGTTTACAATGAGCAGTTCTTC,CSAPQSPVYNEQFF
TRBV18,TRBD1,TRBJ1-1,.,TGTGCCAGCTCCCCCCGGGGCAGGGGGCGGTTCGTCAGGAACACTGAAGCTTTCTTT,CASSPRGRGRFVRNTEAFF
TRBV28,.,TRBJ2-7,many,TGTGCCAGCAGGCCCCCGGGACAAGAGGAGCAGTACTTC,CASRPPGQEEQYF
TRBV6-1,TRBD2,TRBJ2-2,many,TGTGCCAGCAGTGAAGGAACGGGACTAGACGGGGGCCGGGAGCTGTTTTTT,CASSEGTGLDGGRELFF
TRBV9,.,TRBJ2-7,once,TGTGCCAGCAGCGTAGTTCCGACCTACGAGCAGTACTTC,CASSVVPTYEQYF
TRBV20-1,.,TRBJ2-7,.,TGCGCCCTGTCAGCGGAACTTCGCGAGCAGTACTTC,CALSAELREQYF
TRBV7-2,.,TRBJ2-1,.,TGTGCCAGCAGCTTCAGGGGACTGGACTACAATGAGCAGTTCTTC,CASSFRGLDYNEQFF
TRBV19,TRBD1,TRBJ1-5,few,TGTGCCAGTACGAGAACAGGGGAGGTTCAGCCCCAGCATTTT,CASTRTGEVQPQHF
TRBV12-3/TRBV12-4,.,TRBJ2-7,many,TGTGCCAGCAGTTTAGATCTAGACTACGAGCAGTACTTC,CASSLDLDYEQYF
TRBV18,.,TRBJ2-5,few,TGTGCCAGCTCACCACTCCAAACAGGGAGGATACAAGAGACCCAGTACTTC,CASSPLQTGRIQETQYF
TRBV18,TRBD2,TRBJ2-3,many,TGTGCCAGCTCGGCGACAGCGGGAGGCACAGATACGCAGTATTTT,CASSATAGGTDTQYF
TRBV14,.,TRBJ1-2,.,TGTGCCAGCAGCCAGTTGGAGGGCCGGGGCTACACCTTC,CASSQLEGRGYTF
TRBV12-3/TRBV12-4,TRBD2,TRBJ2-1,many,TGTGCCAGCTACGGGGAGGGTGGTAATGAGCAGTTCTTC,CASYGEGGNEQFF
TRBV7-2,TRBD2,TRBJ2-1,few,TGTGCCAGCAGCTTAGAAGGGACTAGCCGCAATGAGCAGTTCTTC,CASSLEGTSRNEQFF
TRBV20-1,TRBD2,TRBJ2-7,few,TGCAGTGCTGGACCCGGGGGGGGCCGGGGTGAGCAGTACTTC,CSAGPGGGRGEQYF
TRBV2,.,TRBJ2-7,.,TGTGCCAGTAGGTCAACAAGCCTTACCTACGAGCAGTACTTC,CASRSTSLTYEQYF
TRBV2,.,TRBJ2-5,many,TGTGCCAGCAGTGGGGCAGAGGAGGAGACCCAGTACTTC,CASSGAEEETQYF
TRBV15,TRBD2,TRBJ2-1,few,TGTGCCACCAGTTGGGCTAGCGGCGCCTCAGAGCAGTTCTTC,CATSWASGASEQFF
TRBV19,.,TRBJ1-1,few,TGTGCCAGTAGTAGGAAGCGGGAAACTGAAGCTTTCTTT,CASSRKRETEAFF
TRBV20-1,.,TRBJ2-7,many,TGCAGTGCTAGTCGCGGGATGGTCTACGAGCAGTACTTC,CSASRGMVYEQYF
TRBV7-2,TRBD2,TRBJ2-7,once,TGTGCCAGCAGACCGTCGGGGGGGAGCTCCTACGAGCAGTACTTC,CASRPSGGSSYEQYF
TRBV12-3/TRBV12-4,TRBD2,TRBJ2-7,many,TGTGCCAGCAGCCCACTAGCGGGAGTAACCGAGCAGTACTTC,CASSPLAGVTEQYF
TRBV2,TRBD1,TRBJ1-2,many,TGTGCCAGCGAGAGGGACAGGGAGGGGGTATTAGGGTATGGCTACACCTTC,CASERDREGVLGYGYTF
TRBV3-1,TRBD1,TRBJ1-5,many,TGTGCCAGCAGCCCCCGACAGGGGTTTTCGCCCCAGCATTTT,CASSPRQGFSPQHF
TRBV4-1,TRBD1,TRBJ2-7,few,TGCGCCAGCAGCCAAGAGGGACAGGGGACCCGCGAGCAGTACTTC,CASSQEGQGTREQYF